This TCR beta chain stems from a study of OX40 agonist ivuxolimab in advanced cancers. The repertoire was sequenced with immunoSEQ multiplex PCR; TCRdb's copy has only in-frame clones and lacks some. The data contain some 30,000 clones, 84% of them singletons. CDR1 and CDR2 from the germline V gene are SGHVS and FQNEAQ. V lost 5 bases, J lost 5 bases, and 8 bases stayed unmatched. The CDR3 sequence is 16 residues long. This chain uses TRBV7-8 with TRBJ2-1; 11 bases fit TRBD2. Sequencing was performed on CD4+ or CD8+ T cells sorted from blood, taken in a trial of the OX40 agonist ivuxolimab. This sequence originates from an adult with an advanced solid tumor such as melanoma, head and neck, liver or kidney cancer. The CDR3 nucleotides are TGTGCCAGCAGCCATTCTAGCGGGGGGTATAACAATGAGCAGTTCTTC. It encodes CASSHSSGGYNNEQFF. Combining the CDR3 with reference TRBV7-8 and TRBJ2-1 gives the whole variable domain GAGVSQSPRYKVAKRGQDVALRCDPISGHVSLFWYQQALGQGPEFLTYFQNEAQLDKSGLPSDRFFAERPEGSVSTLKIQRTQQEDSAVYLCASSHSSGGYNNEQFFGPGTRLTVL.